Only one count was recorded for the clone carrying this TCR beta chain. The antigen remains unidentified. CDR1 and CDR2 from the germline V gene are MNHNS and SASEGT. V dropped 8 bases and J dropped 1; count of bases not matched to a gene: 3. There are 14 residues in the CDR3. cDNA libraries of TCR beta carried unique molecular identifiers. TCRdb redid the calling of the PCR reads with MiXCR, one entry per CDR3 protein. This sample has roughly 650,000 distinct CDR3 sequences, with 55% to 70% found just once. This specimen comes from a study of post-analysis software for immune sequencing data. Overall study results and limits: A few TRBV segments (TRBV5-6, TRBV5-1 and TRBV20-1 among them) occurred more frequently in patients than in controls.

The material sequenced was blood. This receptor was taken from a girl aged 2 to 10 with multiple sclerosis. This chain connects TRBV6-1 to TRBJ2-3; 10 bases align to TRBD2. The CDR3 region is CASDLAGGTDTQYF. The CDR3 bases are TGTGCCAGCGATCTAGCGGGGGGCACAGATACGCAGTATTTT.